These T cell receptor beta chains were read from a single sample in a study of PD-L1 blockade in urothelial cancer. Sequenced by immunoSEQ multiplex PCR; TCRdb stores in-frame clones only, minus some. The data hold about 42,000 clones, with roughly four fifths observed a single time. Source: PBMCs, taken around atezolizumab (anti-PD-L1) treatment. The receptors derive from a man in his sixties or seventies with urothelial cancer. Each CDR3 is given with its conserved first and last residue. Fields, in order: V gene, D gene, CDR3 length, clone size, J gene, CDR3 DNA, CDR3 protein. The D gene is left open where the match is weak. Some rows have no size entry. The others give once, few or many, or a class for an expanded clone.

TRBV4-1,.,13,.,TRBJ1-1,TGCGCCAGCAGCCAATCCGTATCCACTGAAGCTTTCTTT,CASSQSVSTEAFF
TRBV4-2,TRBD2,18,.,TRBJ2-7,TGTGCCAGCAGCCAAGATATCGCTGTAGGGCTAGCGGCCTACGAGCAGTACTTC,CASSQDIAVGLAAYEQYF
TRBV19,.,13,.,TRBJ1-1,TGTGCCAGTAGTATAGGCAGGGGAGATGAAGCTTTCTTT,CASSIGRGDEAFF
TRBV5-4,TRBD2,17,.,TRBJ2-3,TGTGCCAGCAGCTTGGAGCTAGCGGGGACCTACACAGATACGCAGTATTTT,CASSLELAGTYTDTQYF
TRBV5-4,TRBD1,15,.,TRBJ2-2,TGTGCCAGCAGCTGGGACAGGGGAAACACCGGGGAGCTGTTTTTT,CASSWDRGNTGELFF
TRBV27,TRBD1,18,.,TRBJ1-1,TGTGCCAGCAGTACCTCATGGACAGGGAAATGGGGGAACACTGAAGCTTTCTTT,CASSTSWTGKWGNTEAFF
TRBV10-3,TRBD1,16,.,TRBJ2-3,TGTGCCATCAGTACAGGGGGCTTCCGCCGCACAGATACGCAGTATTTT,CAISTGGFRRTDTQYF
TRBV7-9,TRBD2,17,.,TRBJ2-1,TGTGCCAGCAGCCAAAGACTAGCGGGAGCTGGTTTCTATGAGCAGTTCTTC,CASSQRLAGAGFYEQFF
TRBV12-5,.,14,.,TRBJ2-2,TGTGCTAGTGCCCCCCTGGGGGCCGACGGGGAGCTGTTTTTT,CASAPLGADGELFF
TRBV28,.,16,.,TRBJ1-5,TGTGCCAGCAGACCCGAATCGGGGGGTAGCAATCAGCCCCAGCATTTT,CASRPESGGSNQPQHF
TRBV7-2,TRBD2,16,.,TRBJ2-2,TGTGCCAGCAGCACTTCTAGCGGGAGTGGGACCGGGGAGCTGTTTTTT,CASSTSSGSGTGELFF
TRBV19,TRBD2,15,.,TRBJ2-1,TGTGCCACCGGTCCCCTGAGCGGGAGTAGAGGGGAGCAGTTCTTC,CATGPLSGSRGEQFF
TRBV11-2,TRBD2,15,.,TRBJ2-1,TGTGCCAGCAGCTTAGAACGGGAGGCCTACAATGAGCAGTTCTTC,CASSLEREAYNEQFF
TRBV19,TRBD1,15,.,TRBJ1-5,TGTGCCAGTAGACGGACAGGGGATGGCAATCAGCCCCAGCATTTT,CASRRTGDGNQPQHF
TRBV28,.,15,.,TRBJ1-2,TGTGCCAGCAGTTTTCCCGTTGGGAGTTCGGCTGGCTACACCTTC,CASSFPVGSSAGYTF
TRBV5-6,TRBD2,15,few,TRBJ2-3,TGTGCCAGCAGCTTGGGACTAGCGGGCAGCGGTACGCAGTATTTT,CASSLGLAGSGTQYF
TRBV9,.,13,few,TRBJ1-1,TGTGCCAGCAGCGTAGCCGGGGACACTGAAGCTTTCTTT,CASSVAGDTEAFF
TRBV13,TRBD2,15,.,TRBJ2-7,TGTGCCAGCAGCGCACGGGGGGGGGCCTCCTACGAGCAGTACTTC,CASSARGGASYEQYF
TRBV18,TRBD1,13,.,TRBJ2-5,TGTGCCAGCTCACCGGACAGGGAAGAGACCCAGTACTTC,CASSPDREETQYF
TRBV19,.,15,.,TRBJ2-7,TGTGCCAGTAGTATATGGGGCCGGGACACGGGAGAGCAGTACTTC,CASSIWGRDTGEQYF